This TCR beta chain originates from a study of blood T cells in healthy people across ages. Whole-study findings and limits: Diversity of TCR beta per million T cells declined in a roughly linear way with age.

Note on this clonotype: No antigen is known for it.

CDR1 and CDR2 from the germline V gene are SGHRS and YFSETQ. The CDR3 spans 16 residues. Unmatched junction bases numbered 7, after V lost 1 base and J lost 5 bases. A sample-barcoded 5' primer and a J-beta primer mix were used in a second PCR of about 7 to 12 cycles. In TCRdb, the 5' RACE reads were re-called with MiXCR into one record per CDR3 protein. Of about 1.5 million distinct CDR3 sequences detected, 35% to 45% appear once; the ten largest clones hold roughly 3.7%. The sequence came from a woman under 30 in good health. Sample: blood. This chain joins TRBV5-1 and TRBJ2-3; 10 nucleotides agree with TRBD2. This CDR3 reads CASSLTPSGGGDTQYF. In nucleotides, the CDR3 is TGCGCCAGCAGCTTGACGCCTAGCGGGGGAGGAGATACGCAGTATTTT.